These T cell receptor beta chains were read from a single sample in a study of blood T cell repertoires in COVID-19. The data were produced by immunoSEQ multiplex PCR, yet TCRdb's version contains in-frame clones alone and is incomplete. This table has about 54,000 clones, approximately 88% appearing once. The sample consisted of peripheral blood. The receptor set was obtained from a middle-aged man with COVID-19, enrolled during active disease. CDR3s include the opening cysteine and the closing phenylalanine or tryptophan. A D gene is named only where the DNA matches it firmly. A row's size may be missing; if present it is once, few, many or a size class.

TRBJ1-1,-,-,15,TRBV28,TGTGCCAGCAGTTACGAAGGAGCCGGAACAACTGAAGCTTTCTTT,CASSYEGAGTTEAFF
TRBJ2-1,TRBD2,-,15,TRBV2,TGTGCCAGCAGTGTTAGCGGGATTTCCTACAATGAGCAGTTCTTC,CASSVSGISYNEQFF
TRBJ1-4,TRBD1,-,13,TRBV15,TGTGCCACCAGCCGGGACAGCAATGAAAAACTGTTTTTT,CATSRDSNEKLFF
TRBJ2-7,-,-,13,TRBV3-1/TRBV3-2,TGTGCCAGCAGCCAGGGCTACTCCTACGAGCAGTACTTC,CASSQGYSYEQYF
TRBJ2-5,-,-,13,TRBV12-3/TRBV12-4,TGTGCCAGCAGTTCAGGGGTTTCAGAGACCCAGTACTTC,CASSSGVSETQYF
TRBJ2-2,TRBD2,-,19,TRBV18,TGTGCCAGCTCACCATTGCGCACTAGCGGAGCCCCGAACACCGGGGAGCTGTTTTTT,CASSPLRTSGAPNTGELFF
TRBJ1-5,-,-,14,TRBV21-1,TGTGCCAGCAGCAAAGAGACAGTTAATCAGCCCCAGCATTTT,CASSKETVNQPQHF
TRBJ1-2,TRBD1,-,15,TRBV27,TGTGCCAGCAGTTTGTGGGGGACAGGGTCCTTTGGCTACACCTTC,CASSLWGTGSFGYTF
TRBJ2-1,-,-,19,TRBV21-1,TGTGCCAGCAGCATACCGCCCTGGGGGCGACAGGGGGACCACAATGAGCAGTTCTTC,CASSIPPWGRQGDHNEQFF
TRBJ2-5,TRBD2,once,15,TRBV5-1,TGCGCCAGCAGCTTCGGACTAGCGGGGGTTGAGACCCAGTACTTC,CASSFGLAGVETQYF
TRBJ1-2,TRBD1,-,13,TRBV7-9,TGTGCCAGCAGCTTGACGACAGGGTTCGGCTACACCTTC,CASSLTTGFGYTF
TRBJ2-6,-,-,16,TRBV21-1,TGTGCCAGCAGGACTACCGCCGACTCTGGGGCCAACGTCCTGACTTTC,CASRTTADSGANVLTF
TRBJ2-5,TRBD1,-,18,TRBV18,TGTGCCAGCTCCCCTCTACAAGGGACAGGGGGTGGTCAAGAGACCCAGTACTTC,CASSPLQGTGGGQETQYF
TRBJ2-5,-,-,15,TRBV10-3,TGTGCCATCAAGGAGGGTAGCGGACCCTCGGGGACCCAGTACTTC,CAIKEGSGPSGTQYF
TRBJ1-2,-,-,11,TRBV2,TGTGCCAGCCGTCCCGACTATGGCTACACCTTC,CASRPDYGYTF
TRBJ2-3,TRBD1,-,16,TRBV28,TGTGCCAGCAGTTCTGCCGGGACAGGGTATTCAGATACGCAGTATTTT,CASSSAGTGYSDTQYF
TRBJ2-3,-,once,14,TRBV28,TGTGCCAGCAGCCCCGTGTCGGTCACAGATACGCAGTATTTT,CASSPVSVTDTQYF
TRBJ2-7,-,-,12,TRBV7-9,TGTGCCAGCACCGCGGGGACCACGGTGCGGTACTTC,CASTAGTTVRYF
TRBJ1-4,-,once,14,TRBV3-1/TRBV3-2,TGTGCCAGCAGCCCACCGGGGGTCTACGAAAAACTGTTTTTT,CASSPPGVYEKLFF
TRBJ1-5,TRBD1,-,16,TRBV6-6,TGTGCCAGCAGAAGGACAGGGAATCTTGACAATCAGCCCCAGCATTTT,CASRRTGNLDNQPQHF
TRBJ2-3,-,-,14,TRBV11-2,TGTGCCAGCAGCTTAGACAGGCCCACAGATACGCAGTATTTT,CASSLDRPTDTQYF
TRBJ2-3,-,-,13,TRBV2,TGTGCCAGCCTCGGGGAGGGCACAGATACGCAGTATTTT,CASLGEGTDTQYF
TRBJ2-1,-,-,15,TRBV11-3,TGTGCCAGCAGCTTAGGACTAGTTGAACCGAATGAGCAGTTCTTC,CASSLGLVEPNEQFF
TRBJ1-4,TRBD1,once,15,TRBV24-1,TGTGCCACCAGTGATCCGACAGGGGTGAATGAAAAACTGTTTTTT,CATSDPTGVNEKLFF
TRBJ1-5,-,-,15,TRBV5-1,TGCGCCAGCAGCTTGATAGACAGTAGCAATCAGCCCCAGCATTTT,CASSLIDSSNQPQHF
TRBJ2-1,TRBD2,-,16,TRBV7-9,TGTGCCAGCAGCTTAGACGAGCGGGAGGTCAAGAAGTTACAGTTCTTC,CASSLDEREVKKLQFF
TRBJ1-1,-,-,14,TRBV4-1,TGCGCCAGCAGCCAAACCCAAAGGGGGGGTGAAGCTTTCTTT,CASSQTQRGGEAFF
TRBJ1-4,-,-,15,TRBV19,TGTGCCAGTAGTATAGTCGGGGGGGGCGGTGAAAAACTGTTTTTT,CASSIVGGGGEKLFF
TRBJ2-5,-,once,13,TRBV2,TGTGCCAGCACACGGGACAACCAAGAGACCCAGTACTTC,CASTRDNQETQYF
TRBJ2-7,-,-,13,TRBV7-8,TGTGCCAGCAGCTTACACAGCCCCTACGAGCAGTACTTC,CASSLHSPYEQYF
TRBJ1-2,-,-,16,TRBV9,TGTGCCAGCAGCGTATTTGAGACAGATTTAAACTATGGCTACACCTTC,CASSVFETDLNYGYTF
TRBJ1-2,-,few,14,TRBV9,TGTGCCAGCAGCGTAGGACAGACCAACTATGGCTACACCTTC,CASSVGQTNYGYTF
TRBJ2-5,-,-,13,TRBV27,TGTGCCAGCAGTCCCTTGGGAGGAGAGACCCAGTACTTC,CASSPLGGETQYF
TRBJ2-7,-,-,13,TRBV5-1,TGCGCCAGCAATAGCGCCTACTCCTACGAGCAGTACTTC,CASNSAYSYEQYF
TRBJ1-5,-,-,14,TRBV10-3,TGTGCCATCAGTACTGAATATAGCAATCAGCCCCAGCATTTT,CAISTEYSNQPQHF
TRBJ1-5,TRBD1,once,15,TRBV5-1,TGCGCCAGCAGCTTGGGAGCGGACAGGGATCAGCCCCAGCATTTT,CASSLGADRDQPQHF
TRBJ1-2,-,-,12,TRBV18,TGTGCCAGCTCACTAGAAGCGTATGGCTACACCTTC,CASSLEAYGYTF
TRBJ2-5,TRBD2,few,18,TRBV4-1,TGCGCCAGCAGCCAAGTGTTAGCGGGAGGCGGAAAACAAGAGACCCAGTACTTC,CASSQVLAGGGKQETQYF
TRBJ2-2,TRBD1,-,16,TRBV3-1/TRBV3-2,TGTGCCAGCAGCCATAGGACAGGACTTGGCACCGGGGAGCTGTTTTTT,CASSHRTGLGTGELFF
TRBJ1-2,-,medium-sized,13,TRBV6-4,TGTGCCAGCAGTGACTCGGGCACAGGGTCCCACACCTTC,CASSDSGTGSHTF
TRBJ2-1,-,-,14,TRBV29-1,TGCAGCGTTGATAGGGCAGGGTACTACAATGAGCAGTTCTTC,CSVDRAGYYNEQFF
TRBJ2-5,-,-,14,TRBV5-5,TGTGCCAGCAGCTTGGTCGGGACTTCAGAGACCCAGTACTTC,CASSLVGTSETQYF
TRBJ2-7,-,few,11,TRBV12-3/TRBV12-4,TGTGCCAGCAGTTTCCGTTACGAGCAGTACTTC,CASSFRYEQYF
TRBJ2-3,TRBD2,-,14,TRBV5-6,TGTGCCAGCAGCTTGGGGACTAGCGCAGATACGCAGTATTTT,CASSLGTSADTQYF
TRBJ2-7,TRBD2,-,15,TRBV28,TGTGCCAGCAGTGCCCGGGGGGGACCTTCTTACGAGCAGTACTTC,CASSARGGPSYEQYF
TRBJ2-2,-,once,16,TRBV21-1,TGTGCCAGCAGCAGCGGACTGATCGCGAACACCGGGGAGCTGTTTTTT,CASSSGLIANTGELFF
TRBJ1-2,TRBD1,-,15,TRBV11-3,TGTGCCAGCAGCGCCAACTCCGGGACAGGGGACGGCTACACCTTC,CASSANSGTGDGYTF
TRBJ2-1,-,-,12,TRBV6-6,TGTGCCAGCACAGGGGCCTACAATGAGCAGTTCTTC,CASTGAYNEQFF
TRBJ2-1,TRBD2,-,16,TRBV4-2,TGTGCCAGCAGCCAACGGGATCTAGCGGGAGGCAATGAGCAGTTCTTC,CASSQRDLAGGNEQFF
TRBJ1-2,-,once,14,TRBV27,TGTGCCAGCAGTTCCCCCACAGGGAGTGACGGCTACACCTTC,CASSSPTGSDGYTF
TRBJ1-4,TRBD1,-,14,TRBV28,TGTGCCAGCAGTTTGAGGGGGCCGGGTGAAAAACTGTTTTTT,CASSLRGPGEKLFF
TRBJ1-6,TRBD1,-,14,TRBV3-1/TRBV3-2,TGTGCCAGCAGCCAGGGACAGGGGAGGACACCCCTCCACTTT,CASSQGQGRTPLHF
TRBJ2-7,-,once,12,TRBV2,TGTGCCAGCAGACGGGTATCCTACGAGCAGTACTTC,CASRRVSYEQYF
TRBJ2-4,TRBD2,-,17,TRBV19,TGTGCCAGTAGTATGTCTAGCGGAAATCTCGCCAAAAACATTCAGTACTTC,CASSMSSGNLAKNIQYF
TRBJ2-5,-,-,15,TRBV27,TGTGCCAGCAGTTTATCTGCCGCCAGAGGAGAGACCCAGTACTTC,CASSLSAARGETQYF
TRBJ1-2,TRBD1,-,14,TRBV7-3,TGTGCCAGCAGCTTAACGGGACAGGGGGTTAGCTACACCTTC,CASSLTGQGVSYTF
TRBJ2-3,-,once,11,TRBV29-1,TGCAGCGTTGAAATGCGGGATACGCAGTATTTT,CSVEMRDTQYF
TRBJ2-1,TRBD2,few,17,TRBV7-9,TGTGCCAGCAGCCCCGGGAGGGCCCTCCAGGGTTCGCATGAGCAGTTCTTC,CASSPGRALQGSHEQFF
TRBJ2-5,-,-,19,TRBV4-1,TGCGCCAGCAGCCAGGAGAGAGGGGGTTGGGAGACAGCTAAAGAGACCCAGTACTTC,CASSQERGGWETAKETQYF
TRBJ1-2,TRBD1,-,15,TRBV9,TGTGCCAGCAGCGTAGATGGACAGGGGGCTTATGGCTACACCTTC,CASSVDGQGAYGYTF